These 24 T cell receptor beta chains were sequenced from one sample in a study of blood T cell repertoires in COVID-19. The assay was immunoSEQ multiplex PCR, and TCRdb's table has in-frame clones only and misses some. The data show 100,000 or so clones, with over 75% seen just once and roughly 19% held by the top ten. Input material: peripheral blood. The origin of the receptors is a man aged 65 to 85 with active or convalescent COVID-19.

This rearrangement joins TRBV29-1 to TRBJ2-3; 7 bases align to TRBD2. J was trimmed by 6 bases and V by 8 bases; bases with no gene match: 14. CDR1 is SQVTM and CDR2 is ANQGSEA in the germline V gene. The CDR3 is 14 amino acids. For the CDR3, the DNA is TGCAGCCACCGAAGGGCGGGAGTTTTGGATACGCAGTATTTT. Amino acid sequence: CSHRRAGVLDTQYF.

CDR3: CASSKTGETGANVLTF. The CDR3 bases are TGCGCCAGCAGCAAGACAGGGGAAACTGGGGCCAACGTCCTGACTTTC. The V gene is TRBV5-1, the J gene TRBJ2-6, with TRBD1 identical over 8 bases. The CDR3 runs to 16 residues. Germline-derived CDR1 and CDR2 are SGHRS and YFSETQ. The V segment lost 4 bases and the J segment 2 bases; nucleotides outside the gene matches: 5.

This chain links TRBV3-1 (or the pseudogene TRBV3-2) with TRBJ2-1; the D gene is possibly TRBD2 (6 bases). The CDR3 totals 13 residues. Trimming shortened V by 2 bases and J by 9 bases, and 11 bases separated the two germline ends. CDR1 is LGHDT, CDR2 YNNKEL, per germline (reference sequence). CDR3 amino acids: CASSQLGLFEQFF. The CDR3 DNA reads as TGTGCCAGCAGCCAATTGGGACTCTTTGAGCAGTTCTTC.

The V and J genes are TRBV18 and TRBJ1-5; possible D gene TRBD1, 6 bases. This CDR3 is built from 14 residues. Trimming stripped 3 bases from V and 6 bases from J, with 12 bases between. Germline-derived CDR1 and CDR2 are KGHSH and LQKENI. The CDR3 region is CASSPRTDTQPQHF. The CDR3 DNA sequence: TGTGCCAGCTCACCTCGGACAGATACTCAGCCCCAGCATTTT.

This clone was found once. V and J are TRBV5-1 and TRBJ2-4, with TRBD2 matching over 11 bases. From germline, CDR1 is SGHRS and CDR2 YFSETQ. The CDR3 length is 15 residues. The junction had 13 bases not matched to a gene; V was cut back by 4 bases and J by 13 bases. The CDR3 nucleotides are TGCGCCAGCAGCAGGGAGAGGCTAGCGGGGGGACGGCAGTACTTC. This translates into CASSRERLAGGRQYF.

This clone has only a few counts. The chain couples TRBV11-2 to TRBJ2-3; D is perhaps TRBD2 (5 bases). Germline CDR1 and CDR2: SGHAT and FQNNGV. This CDR3 is built from 14 residues. V lost 2 bases and J 1 base, leaving 7 bases between the germline ends. CDR3 sequence (DNA): TGTGCCAGCAGCTTATCGCGGGGCACAGATACGCAGTATTTT. It is translated as CASSLSRGTDTQYF.

The V call is TRBV18, the J call TRBJ1-6, with D perhaps matching TRBD1 (5 bases). The CDR3 has 15 residues. The germline CDR1 and CDR2 sequences are KGHSH and LQKENI. Trimming left V 2 bases short and J 4 bases short, with 9 bases between. This chain's CDR3 is CASSPGKGYNSPLHF. DNA of the CDR3: TGTGCCAGCTCACCAGGCAAGGGGTATAATTCACCCCTCCACTTT. The variable domain in full, completed from reference TRBV18 and TRBJ1-6, reads NAGVMQNPRHLVRRRGQEARLRCSPMKGHSHVYWYRQLPEEGLKFMVYLQKENIIDESGMPKERFSAEFPKEGPSILRIQQVVRGDSAAYFCASSPGKGYNSPLHFGNGTRLTVT.

This chain uses TRBV27 with TRBJ1-1; D may be TRBD1 (5 bases). With 0 bases removed from V and 1 base from J, the gap between germline ends came to 6 bases. The CDR3 runs to 14 residues. Germline loops: CDR1 MNHEY, CDR2 SMNVEV (reference sequence). The CDR3 nucleotides read TGTGCCAGCAGTTTATCAAGGGGGAACACTGAAGCTTTCTTT. Encoded protein: CASSLSRGNTEAFF.

The chain has TRBV2 and TRBJ2-5; TRBD2 matches 9 bases. Trimming at V came to 9 bases and at J to 0 bases, leaving 17 bases not matched to a gene. CDR3 size: 18 residues. CDR1 SNHLY and CDR2 FYNNEI come from the germline V gene. CDR3 coding DNA: TGTGCCAGACAAGCGGGGGGCCCCCAGGGGGGTTACCAAGAGACCCAGTACTTC. Its protein is CARQAGGPQGGYQETQYF.

The V gene is TRBV7-9, the J gene TRBJ2-2; 13 bases map to TRBD2. The CDR3 contains 16 residues. Trimming took 6 bases from V and 8 from J; bases not matched to a gene: 9. The germline V gene has CDR1 SEHNR and CDR2 FQNEAQ (reference sequence). CDR3 sequence reads: CASSPRGLAGTGELFF. Written as DNA, the CDR3 is TGTGCCAGCAGTCCTCGGGGACTAGCGGGGACTGGGGAGCTGTTTTTT.

By frequency in the sample, this clone is hyperexpanded. In the same sample, other DNA sequences code for this CDR3. The rearrangement uses TRBV21-1 and TRBJ2-7; whether TRBD2, the table's D call, matches the DNA was not checked. TRBV21-1 is assigned pseudogene status. This CDR3 spans 14 amino acids. The CDR3 DNA is TGTGCCAGCATAGGGGTAGCGGTTTCCTACGAGCAGTACTTC. It codes for CASIGVAVSYEQYF.

The genes are TRBV7-3 and TRBJ1-2; 7 bases agree with TRBD1. The V and J ends lost 3 bases and 7 bases, in that order; junction bases with no gene match: 5. Germline values: CDR1 SGHTA, CDR2 FQGTGA. This CDR3 comprises 13 residues. The CDR3 here is CASSLQGVIGYTF. CDR3 bases: TGTGCCAGCAGCTTGCAGGGGGTGATTGGCTACACCTTC.

V and J are TRBV27 and TRBJ1-1; 7 positions match TRBD1. There are 13 residues in the CDR3. The V gene end was trimmed by 4 bases and the J gene end by 1 base; junction bases not matched to a gene: 0. Germline V CDR1 and CDR2: MNHEY, SMNVEV (reference sequence). The CDR3 reads CASSWTGNTEAFF. As DNA, the CDR3 is TGTGCCAGCAGTTGGACAGGGAACACTGAAGCTTTCTTT.

This chain uses TRBV2 with TRBJ2-1; possibly TRBD2 for D (5 bases). With 5 bases removed from V and 3 bases from J, the gap between germline ends came to 14 bases. Looked up from germline, CDR1 is SNHLY and CDR2 is FYNNEI. The CDR3 covers 15 residues. The CDR3 DNA reads TGTGCCAGCAGTATCCGGCGGACTGACTACAATGAGCAGTTCTTC. This codes for CASSIRRTDYNEQFF.

On this clone: Other DNA sequences of this sample code for an identical CDR3. The J gene is TRBJ2-7, the V gene TRBV6-5; 7 nucleotides match TRBD2. Germline CDR1 reads MNHEY; CDR2 reads SVGAGI. The CDR3 covers 13 residues. The trim removed 5 bases at V and 2 bases at J, leaving 3 bases unmatched. The CDR3 DNA is TGTGCCAGCAGTCCCGGGACTACCTACGAGCAGTACTTC. Its protein is CASSPGTTYEQYF.

The chain recombines TRBV18 with TRBJ1-1, with TRBD1 matching 7 bases. Germline loops: CDR1 KGHSH, CDR2 LQKENI. V gave up 5 bases and J gave up 5 bases; unmatched junction bases: 5. This CDR3 has 13 residues. The CDR3 region has the DNA TGTGCCAGCTCATTCCAGGGGGGAACTGAAGCTTTCTTT. Protein: CASSFQGGTEAFF.

This chain joins TRBV11-2 and TRBJ2-7; a weak D match, TRBD2 (7 bases). V gave up 5 bases and J gave up 3 bases, with 14 bases separating them. This CDR3 has 14 residues. Germline CDR1 is SGHAT and CDR2 is FQNNGV. The DNA of the CDR3 is TGTGCCAGCAGCCTAGGGGGAGGGCACTACGAGCAGTACTTC. Translating gives CASSLGGGHYEQYF.

This clone was found a few times. The chain combines TRBV20-1 with TRBJ1-2, with a possible D match to TRBD1 (6 bases). Trimming took off 3 bases at V and 0 bases at J, with 14 bases between the two ends. Germline CDR1 is DFQATT and CDR2 is SNEGSKA (reference sequence). There are 15 residues in the CDR3. For the CDR3, the DNA is TGCAGTGCTAGTTACCGACAGGCCTCTAACTATGGCTACACCTTC. It specifies CSASYRQASNYGYTF.

The genes are TRBV11-3 and TRBJ2-2; 9 bases align to TRBD1. Germline V gives CDR1 SGHNT, CDR2 YENEEA. J was trimmed by 3 bases and V by 5 bases; bases with no gene match: 4. This CDR3 region has 15 residues. CDR3 DNA sequence: TGTGCCAGCAGCCCCGGACAGGGGTACACCGGGGAGCTGTTTTTT. It encodes CASSPGQGYTGELFF.

The chain links TRBV28 to TRBJ1-6, with a tentative D call TRBD1 (6 bases). With 6 bases removed from V and 0 bases from J, the gap between germline ends came to 15 bases. From germline, CDR1 is MDHEN and CDR2 SYDVKM. The CDR3 contains 17 residues. The CDR3 sequence: CASRPGTHSSYNSPLHF. The CDR3 DNA sequence: TGTGCCAGCAGGCCCGGGACACACAGCTCCTATAATTCACCCCTCCACTTT.

The chain carries TRBV5-5 and TRBJ1-6, with 7 nucleotides matching TRBD1. CDR1 and CDR2 from the germline V gene are SGHKS and YYEKEE (reference sequence). J gave up 9 bases and V 4 bases, and 7 bases lay outside the gene matches. The CDR3 extends over 14 amino acids. The CDR3 reads CASSGQVGPSPLHF. The CDR3 DNA reads as TGTGCCAGCAGCGGACAGGTCGGCCCTTCACCCCTCCACTTT.

The chain uses TRBV5-3 and TRBJ2-5, with 9 bases aligning to TRBD2. TRBV5-3 is an open reading frame whose function is uncertain. CDR3 length: 17 amino acids. With V trimmed by 4 bases and J by 1 base, 11 bases remained unmatched. CDR3 coding DNA: TGTGCCAGAAGCCCAAGAGGTAGCGGGGGCCTCCAAGAGACCCAGTACTTC. The encoded protein is CARSPRGSGGLQETQYF.

This chain joins TRBV5-6 and TRBJ2-3, with no clear D. The V gene's germline CDR1 is SGHDT and CDR2 YYEEEE. Trimming left V 2 bases short and J 2 bases short, with 6 bases between. The CDR3 loop spans 13 amino acids. CDR3 residues: CASSFMATDTQYF. CDR3 in DNA: TGTGCCAGCAGCTTCATGGCCACAGATACGCAGTATTTT.

The V and J genes are TRBV6-5 and TRBJ1-2; 7 positions match TRBD1. Trimming cost V 6 bases and J 1 base; bases outside gene matches: 5. The CDR3 is 14 residues long. Germline-derived CDR1 and CDR2 are MNHEY and SVGAGI. DNA for the CDR3: TGTGCCAGCAGGACGGGACAGCATAACTATGGCTACACCTTC. Amino acids: CASRTGQHNYGYTF.